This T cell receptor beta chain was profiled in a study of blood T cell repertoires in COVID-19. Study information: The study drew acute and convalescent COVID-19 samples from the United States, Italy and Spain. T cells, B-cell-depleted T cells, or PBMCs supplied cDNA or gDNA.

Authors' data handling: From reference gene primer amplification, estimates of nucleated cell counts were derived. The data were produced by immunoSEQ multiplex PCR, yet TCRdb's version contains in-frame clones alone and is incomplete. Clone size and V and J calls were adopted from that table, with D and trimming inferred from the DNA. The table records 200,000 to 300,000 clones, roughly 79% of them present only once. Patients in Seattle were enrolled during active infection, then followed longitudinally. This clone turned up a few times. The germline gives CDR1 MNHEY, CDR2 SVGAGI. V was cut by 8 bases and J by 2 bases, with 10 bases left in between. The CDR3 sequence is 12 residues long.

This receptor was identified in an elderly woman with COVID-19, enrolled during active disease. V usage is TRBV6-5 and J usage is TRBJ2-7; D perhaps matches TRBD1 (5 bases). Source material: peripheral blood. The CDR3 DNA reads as TGTGCCAGCTACAGGTCCCCCTACGAGCAGTACTTC. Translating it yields CASYRSPYEQYF.